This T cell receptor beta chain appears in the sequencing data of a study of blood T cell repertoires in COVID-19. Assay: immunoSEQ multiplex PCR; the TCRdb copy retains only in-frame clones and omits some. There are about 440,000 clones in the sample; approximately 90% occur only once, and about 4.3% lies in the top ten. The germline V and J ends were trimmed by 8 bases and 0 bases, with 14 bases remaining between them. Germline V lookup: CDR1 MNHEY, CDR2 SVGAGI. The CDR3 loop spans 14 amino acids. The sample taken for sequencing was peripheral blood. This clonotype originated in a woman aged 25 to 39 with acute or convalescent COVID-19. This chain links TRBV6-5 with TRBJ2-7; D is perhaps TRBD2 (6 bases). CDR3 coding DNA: TGTGCCAGCCGGAGGGAGATGAGCTCCTACGAGCAGTACTTC. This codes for CASRREMSSYEQYF.